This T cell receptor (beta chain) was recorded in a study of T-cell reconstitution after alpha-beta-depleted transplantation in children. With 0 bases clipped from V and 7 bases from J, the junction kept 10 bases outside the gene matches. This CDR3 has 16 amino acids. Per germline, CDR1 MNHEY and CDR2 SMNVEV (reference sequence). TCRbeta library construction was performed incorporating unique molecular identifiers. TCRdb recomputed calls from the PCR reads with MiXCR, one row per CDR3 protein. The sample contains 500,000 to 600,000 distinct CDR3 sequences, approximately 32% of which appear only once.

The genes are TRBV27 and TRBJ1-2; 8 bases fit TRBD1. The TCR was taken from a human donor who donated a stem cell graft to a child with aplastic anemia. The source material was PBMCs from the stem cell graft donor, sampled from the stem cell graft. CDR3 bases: TGTGCCAGCAGTTTATCAACCACTCCCGGGACAGGTGGCTACACCTTC. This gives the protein CASSLSTTPGTGGYTF.